Presented here are 21 T cell receptor beta chains from one specimen sequenced in a study of siplizumab effects on memory and regulatory T cells. Clones were sequenced by immunoSEQ multiplex PCR, and TCRdb holds only the in-frame ones, with some missing. There are 100,000 or so clones in the sample; about 95% occur only once, and roughly 1.4% lies in the top ten. Sequencing was done on a sample of non-Treg CD4+ T cells sorted from blood. Receptors originate from a human donor in good health.

The V and J genes are TRBV10-3 and TRBJ1-1; D is perhaps TRBD1 (5 bases). The CDR3 extends over 17 amino acids. Trimming removed 5 bases from V and 6 bases from J, with 25 bases in between. Germline CDR1 and CDR2: ENHRY and SYGVKD. In nucleotides, the CDR3 is TGTGCCATCAGTAAGACCCAGACTTCGCCAGGGCGGCCTGAAGCTTTCTTT. This sequence encodes CAISKTQTSPGRPEAFF.

The chain joins TRBV10-2 to TRBJ2-7; D is unclear. There are 12 residues in the CDR3. Germline values: CDR1 WSHSY, CDR2 SAAADI. Trimming left V 6 bases short and J 4 bases short, with 10 bases between. DNA for the CDR3: TGCGCCAGCAGCACAGAAGGGTACGAGCAGTACTTC. Its protein product is CASSTEGYEQYF.

V gene TRBV11-3 combines with J gene TRBJ2-2; D gene unclear. V lost 0 bases and J lost 6, with 5 bases in between. The CDR3 has 13 residues. The V gene's germline CDR1 is SGHNT and CDR2 YENEEA. The CDR3 region is CASSLDQAGELFF. The CDR3 bases are TGTGCCAGCAGCTTAGATCAGGCCGGGGAGCTGTTTTTT.

In its sample, this clone was seen once. CDR3 loop: CASGLYENIQYF. The DNA for the CDR3 is TGTGCTAGTGGTTTGTACGAAAACATTCAGTACTTC. The V and J genes are TRBV12-5 and TRBJ2-4, with unresolved D. Germline lookup yields CDR1 LGHNT and CDR2 FRNRAP. The CDR3 runs to 12 residues. Between the trimmed V and J ends, which lost 2 bases and 5 bases, there was a span of 4 bases.

J is TRBJ2-3 and V is TRBV2, with 12 bases that match TRBD2. Per germline, CDR1 SNHLY and CDR2 FYNNEI. Trimming cost V 6 bases and J 2 bases; bases outside gene matches: 6. The CDR3 is 16 residues long. This CDR3 reads CASRDGLAGNTDTQYF. The DNA for the CDR3 is TGTGCCAGCAGAGATGGACTAGCGGGAAACACAGATACGCAGTATTTT.

This sequence joins TRBV2 and TRBJ2-5; no firm D call. The V gene's germline CDR1 is SNHLY and CDR2 FYNNEI. Trimming stripped 3 bases from V and 0 bases from J, with 11 bases between. This CDR3 region has 15 residues. The CDR3 spells CASSDHGLDQETQYF. For the CDR3, the DNA is TGTGCCAGCAGTGACCACGGATTAGACCAAGAGACCCAGTACTTC.

This chain joins TRBV5-1 and TRBJ2-5; D uncertain. The CDR3 totals 16 residues. The V gene lost 6 bases and the J gene lost 4 bases, with 22 bases spanning the gap. Germline CDR1 reads SGHRS; CDR2 reads YFSETQ. The CDR3 loop is CASTPAKIAPRETQYF. The CDR3 DNA reads TGCGCCAGCACCCCGGCTAAGATCGCGCCTCGAGAGACCCAGTACTTC.

The chain links TRBV5-8 to TRBJ2-5; 9 bases line up with TRBD2. This CDR3 comprises 16 residues. The ends lost 1 base at V and 0 bases at J; junction bases unmatched: 4. Germline lookup yields CDR1 SGHTS and CDR2 YDEGEE. CDR3: CASSLRSGSHQETQYF. The CDR3 DNA reads TGTGCCAGCAGCTTGCGTAGCGGGAGTCACCAAGAGACCCAGTACTTC. The full variable domain, completed using reference TRBV5-8 and TRBJ2-5, is EAGVTQSPTHLIKTRGQQATLRCSPISGHTSVYWYQQALGLGLQFLLWYDEGEERNRGNFPPRFSGRQFPNYSSELNVNALELEDSALYLCASSLRSGSHQETQYFGPGTRLLVL.

This CDR3 reads CASSQLGRESTDTQYF. CDR3 coding DNA: TGTGCCAGCTCTCAGCTGGGCAGGGAAAGCACAGATACGCAGTATTTT. This sequence joins TRBV2 and TRBJ2-3; tentative D call: TRBD1 (5 bases). The ends were cut back, 8 bases at V and 0 bases at J, with 18 bases in the middle. Germline CDR1 is SNHLY and CDR2 is FYNNEI. The CDR3 runs to 16 residues.

V gene TRBV30 combines with J gene TRBJ1-3, with TRBD1 as a possible D gene (5 bases). The CDR3 sequence is 16 residues long. The V end lost 0 bases, the J end lost 4 bases, and 16 bases lay between the germline ends. Germline-derived CDR1 and CDR2 are GTSNPN and SVGIG (reference sequence). CDR3 region: CAWSVRGNGGGNTIYF. CDR3 bases: TGTGCCTGGAGTGTACGGGGCAACGGGGGAGGAAACACCATATATTTT.

The chain has TRBV30 and TRBJ1-6, with D tentatively TRBD1 (6 bases). Trimming took 3 bases from V and 3 from J, leaving 9 bases between them. CDR3 length: 14 residues. CDR1 and CDR2 from the germline V gene are GTSNPN and SVGIG (reference sequence). The CDR3 sequence is CAWSRGNYNSPLHF. CDR3 nucleotide sequence: TGTGCCTGGAGCAGGGGAAACTATAATTCACCCCTCCACTTT.

This chain uses TRBV5-8 with TRBJ1-2; 11 bases agree with TRBD1. V lost 0 bases, J lost 4 bases, and 2 bases stayed unmatched. The V gene's germline CDR1 is SGHTS and CDR2 YDEGEE. The CDR3 sequence is 15 residues long. Here the CDR3 reads CASSLGTGGTYGYTF. In nucleotides, the CDR3 is TGTGCCAGCAGCTTGGGGACAGGGGGCACCTATGGCTACACCTTC.

The J gene is TRBJ2-7, the V gene TRBV5-4, with TRBD2 matching over 12 bases. The CDR3 length is 14 residues. Germline V gene sequence: CDR1 SGHNT, CDR2 YYREEE (reference sequence). V lost 4 bases and J lost 3; bases outside the gene matches: 2. CDR3 DNA: TGTGCCAGCAGCGGACTAGCGGGAAACTACGAGCAGTACTTC. Protein: CASSGLAGNYEQYF.

The CDR3 sequence: CASSLVLDYNEQFF. The DNA for the CDR3 is TGCGCCAGCAGCTTGGTTCTCGACTACAATGAGCAGTTCTTC. The chain uses TRBV5-1 and TRBJ2-1; D uncertain. Germline CDR1 is SGHRS and CDR2 is YFSETQ. V was clipped by 0 bases and J by 3 bases, with 7 bases between them. The CDR3 runs to 14 residues. The whole variable domain, filled in from reference TRBV5-1 and TRBJ2-1, reads KAGVTQTPRYLIKTRGQQVTLSCSPISGHRSVSWYQQTPGQGLQFLFEYFSETQRNKGNFPGRFSGRQFSNSRSEMNVSTLELGDSALYLCASSLVLDYNEQFFGPGTRLTVL.

The chain is built from TRBV6-5 and TRBJ2-1, with TRBD2 identical over 13 bases. V trimming: 6 bases; J trimming: 7 bases; junction bases outside the gene matches: 6. Looked up from germline, CDR1 is MNHEY and CDR2 is SVGAGI. This CDR3 is built from 15 residues. CDR3 nucleotides: TGTGCCAGCAGGCCTGCACTAGCGGGGGGGAATGAGCAGTTCTTC. Residues: CASRPALAGGNEQFF.

This clone was counted a few times. The chain combines TRBV30 with TRBJ1-1, with TRBD1 matching 9 bases. The CDR3 has 15 amino acids. From germline, CDR1 is GTSNPN and CDR2 SVGIG (reference sequence). The V gene end was trimmed by 2 bases and the J gene end by 1 base; junction bases not matched to a gene: 5. CDR3 residues: CAWSPGDRANTEAFF. DNA for the CDR3: TGTGCCTGGAGTCCGGGGGACAGGGCGAACACTGAAGCTTTCTTT.

The rearrangement links TRBV7-2 to TRBJ2-3; 11 bases are a match to TRBD2. Trimming at V came to 5 bases and at J to 0 bases, leaving 4 bases not matched to a gene. The CDR3 totals 16 residues. Germline V gives CDR1 SGHTA, CDR2 FQGNSA. The CDR3 DNA reads as TGTGCCAGCAGCGTTGGGACTAGCGGTAGCACAGATACGCAGTATTTT. Its protein product is CASSVGTSGSTDTQYF.

The chain couples TRBV5-1 to TRBJ1-1; TRBD1 matches at 8 bases. J lost 3 bases, V lost 5 bases, and 6 bases had no gene match. CDR1 SGHRS and CDR2 YFSETQ come from the germline V gene. The CDR3 has 14 residues. CDR3 sequence (DNA): TGCGCCAGCAGTTCTGCAGGGGGCGACACTGAAGCTTTCTTT. This sequence encodes CASSSAGGDTEAFF.

The V gene is TRBV5-1, the J gene TRBJ2-3; D is unresolved. Germline assignment: CDR1 SGHRS and CDR2 YFSETQ. This CDR3 has 13 residues. V was clipped by 0 bases and J by 4 bases, with 6 bases between them. The CDR3 region is CASSLEMSDTQYF. Here the CDR3 DNA reads TGCGCCAGCAGCTTGGAGATGTCAGATACGCAGTATTTT.

The CDR3 loop is CASSQNYGYTF. CDR3 DNA sequence: TGTGCCAGCAGCCAGAACTATGGCTACACCTTC. The J gene is TRBJ1-2, the V gene TRBV2; D is uncertain. This CDR3 is built from 11 residues. Deletions cut 6 bases from V and 2 bases from J, with 4 bases between. Per the germline V gene, CDR1 is SNHLY and CDR2 is FYNNEI.

The chain links TRBV6-6 to TRBJ1-2; D remains ambiguous. Per the germline V gene, CDR1 is MNHNY and CDR2 is SVGAGI (reference sequence). CDR3 length: 11 residues. V was trimmed by 4 bases and J by 4 bases, leaving 4 bases between them. The CDR3 coding sequence is TGTGCCAGCAGTTCCTTCTATGGCTACACCTTC. It is translated as CASSSFYGYTF.